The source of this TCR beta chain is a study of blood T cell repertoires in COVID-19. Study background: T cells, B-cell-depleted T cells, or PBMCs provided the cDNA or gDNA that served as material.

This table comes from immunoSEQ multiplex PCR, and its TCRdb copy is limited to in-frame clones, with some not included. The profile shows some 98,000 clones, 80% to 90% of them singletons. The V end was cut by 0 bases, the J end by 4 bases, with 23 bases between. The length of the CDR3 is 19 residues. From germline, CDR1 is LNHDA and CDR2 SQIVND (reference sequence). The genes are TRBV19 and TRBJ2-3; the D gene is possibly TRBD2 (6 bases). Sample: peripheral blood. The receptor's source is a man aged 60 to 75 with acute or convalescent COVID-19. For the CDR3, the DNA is TGTGCCAGTAGTATAGATTATGCCTCGGGGACTTGGGGCGCAGATACGCAGTATTTT. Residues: CASSIDYASGTWGADTQYF.